This T cell receptor delta chain emerged from a study of γδ T cells in repeated Plasmodium falciparum infection. The overall study: Malian samples came from no-transmission periods or across acute febrile malaria episodes.

General study results and limits: Vgamma9/Vdelta2+ repertoires stayed stably polyclonal over time and infection.

This clone was counted a few times. No antigen is known for it. A far larger clone is one base from this, pointing to a likely read error. The same CDR3 arises from other DNA sequences in this sample as well. Germline assignment: CDR1 GEAIGNYY and CDR2 EKD. There are 19 residues in the CDR3. Gammadelta T cells were flow-sorted from PBMC into Vgamma9/Vdelta2+ and Vdelta2-negative populations for bulk analysis. TRG and TRD sequences were obtained from every sorted gammadelta sample. TCRdb redid clone calling on the multiplex PCR reads using CATT. Counted here are about 93,000 delta-chain clones, 0.8% to 1% occurring once; the ten biggest clones make up 9.6%.

The sequenced material came from gamma-delta T cells from blood. This chain connects TRDV2 to TRDJ3, with 8 bases matching TRDD3. Germline matching of the DNA provided the J gene here, since TCRdb leaves it blank. This clonotype was sampled from a pool of human donors (malaria-infected and uninfected, not separated). Here the CDR3 DNA reads TGTGCCTGTGACAATACTGGGGGGCCGAGCTCCTGGGACACCCGGCAGATGTTTTTC. Translated: CACDNTGGPSSWDTRQMFF.